The clone carrying this T cell receptor (beta chain) was observed at least ten times. Its antigen remains unknown. These data belong to a study of metastatic and nonmetastatic thyroid tumors. Overall study context: A comparison of repertoires was made across blood and tumor or nodule tissue from malignant and benign thyroid patients. Study results and caveats: Reports indicated that malignant thyroid tumors showed significantly higher TCR beta diversity than benign nodules did, in blood and tumor.

Original data processing: To classify distant metastasis in papillary thyroid cancer, a model was built from CDR3 differences across clinicopathological groups. TCRdb reassembled clones from the PCR reads with MiXCR. What appears here as the V and J calls and clone size reflects TCRdb's work, not the paper's. The sample has tens of thousands of clones; about 4% are singletons. Thyroid surgery was preceded by no treatment in any patient. The CDR3 loop spans 16 amino acids. Germline lookup yields CDR1 DFQATT and CDR2 SNEGSKA (reference sequence). The J segment lost 3 bases and the V segment lost 0 bases, leaving 9 bases of the junction unmatched.

This TCR derives from a female donor with papillary thyroid cancer or a benign thyroid nodule (not recorded which). Some clones in this sample may be carry-over from other donors' samples. The chain joins TRBV20-1 to TRBJ2-3; 7 nucleotides align to TRBD2. Sequencing was performed on blood. CDR3 sequence: CSARDSEGGRTDTQYF. As DNA, the CDR3 is TGCAGTGCTAGAGATTCCGAGGGAGGGAGGACAGATACGCAGTATTTT.